This T cell receptor beta chain was captured in a study of blood T cell repertoires in COVID-19. About the research overall: The origin of the acute and convalescent COVID-19 samples was the United States, Italy and Spain. The analysed material was cDNA or gDNA that came from T cells, B-cell-depleted T cells, or PBMCs.

With 2 bases removed from V and 2 bases from J, the gap between germline ends came to 9 bases. The CDR3 covers 14 residues. The germline CDR1 and CDR2 sequences are MDHEN and SYDVKM. Per the original data handling: Scientists estimated how many nucleated cells there were by amplifying reference gene primers. Measured with immunoSEQ multiplex PCR; TCRdb has only the in-frame clones, and not every one. D and trimming come from the DNA, and the V and J calls and clone size come from that table. Counted here are tens of thousands of clones, more than 85% occurring once; the ten biggest clones make up 7.4%.

Sample: peripheral blood. J is TRBJ1-1 and V is TRBV28; no clear D gene. The TCR originated in a human donor with active COVID-19. The donor label of this sample is uncertain. The CDR3 here is CASSLVGRNTEAFF. CDR3 in DNA: TGTGCCAGCAGTTTAGTGGGCCGCAACACTGAAGCTTTCTTT.